These 19 T cell receptor beta chains came from one sample sequenced in a study of breast tumors, draining lymph nodes, adjacent tissues. One entry per CDR3 protein, called by TCRdb with MiXCR from the multiplex PCR reads. The repertoire consists of some 130,000 distinct CDR3 sequences, with about 20% occurring once and the leading ten covering roughly 4%. Axillary draining lymph nodes of breast cancer patients supplied the node samples. Sequencing was carried out using axillary lymph node tissue. The receptor set was obtained from a female donor with breast cancer. Some clones in this sample may be carry-over from other donors' samples.

The chain employs TRBV6-2 or TRBV6-3 and TRBJ1-2; 7 nucleotides line up with TRBD1. With V trimmed by 6 bases and J by 9 bases, 13 bases remained unmatched. Germline assignment: CDR1 MNHEY and CDR2 SVGEGT. The CDR3 loop spans 14 amino acids. The CDR3 nucleotides read TGTGCCAGCAGCCCCGAGGGGGCTGTCTGGAGCTACACCTTC. Translated, it gives CASSPEGAVWSYTF.

This clonotype was counted once. A read error may be the cause here, since a much bigger clone is one base away. The CDR3 nucleotides are TGTGCCAGCAGCTTGCTCCCCCCCGAGAACACCGGGGAGCTGTTTTTT. The encoded protein is CASSLLPPENTGELFF. This rearrangement joins TRBV5-6 to TRBJ2-2; D remains ambiguous. The germline V gene has CDR1 SGHDT and CDR2 YYEEEE. Trimming shortened V by 1 base and J by 1 base, and 11 bases separated the two germline ends. CDR3 length equals 16 residues.

This clonotype was detected ten times or more. The chain combines TRBV7-8 with TRBJ2-1; 7 positions match TRBD2. The germline V gene has CDR1 SGHVS and CDR2 FQNEAQ. V dropped 5 bases and J dropped 4; count of bases not matched to a gene: 11. The CDR3 covers 16 residues. CDR3 residues: CASSTTASGNYNEQFF. In DNA, the CDR3 is TGTGCCAGCAGCACGACCGCTAGCGGAAATTACAATGAGCAGTTCTTC.

This clonotype was detected ten times or more. The chain couples TRBV6-6 to TRBJ2-5; possibly TRBD1 or TRBD2 for D (5 bases each). The CDR3 has 12 residues. Trimming shortened V by 4 bases and J by 7 bases, and 10 bases separated the two germline ends. Germline V lookup: CDR1 MNHNY, CDR2 SVGAGI (reference sequence). CDR3 sequence reads: CASSWDRGTQYF. The CDR3 DNA reads TGTGCCAGCAGTTGGGACCGTGGGACCCAGTACTTC.

This clonotype was recorded at least ten times. The V and J genes are TRBV19 and TRBJ2-1; 10 bases align to TRBD1. The germline gives CDR1 LNHDA, CDR2 SQIVND (reference sequence). The CDR3 loop spans 15 amino acids. V lost 1 base and J lost 6; bases outside the gene matches: 3. CDR3 in DNA: TGTGCCAGTAGTATAGCTGGACAGGGGGTCAATGAGCAGTTCTTC. Its protein is CASSIAGQGVNEQFF.

At least ten counts were recorded for this clonotype. V is TRBV19 and J is TRBJ2-7; D possibly corresponds to TRBD2 (5 bases). The CDR3 runs 15 residues. V shed 1 base and J shed 1 base, with 11 bases lying between them. Germline lookup yields CDR1 LNHDA and CDR2 SQIVND (reference sequence). CDR3 in DNA: TGTGCCAGTAGTATAGGTAGGCCGGGGTCCTACGAGCAGTACTTC. Protein: CASSIGRPGSYEQYF.

This clonotype was seen ten or more times. The rearrangement links TRBV10-3 to TRBJ2-7, with TRBD1 identical over 11 bases. Trimming cost V 10 bases and J 3 bases; bases outside gene matches: 2. The CDR3 extends over 12 amino acids. Germline lookup yields CDR1 ENHRY and CDR2 SYGVKD. The CDR3: CATGTGGYEQYF. In nucleotides, the CDR3 is TGTGCCACCGGGACAGGGGGCTACGAGCAGTACTTC.

This clonotype was seen many times. This chain's CDR3 is CASSPGMGSTDTQYF. In DNA, the CDR3 is TGCGCCAGCAGTCCAGGGATGGGTAGCACAGATACGCAGTATTTT. The chain couples TRBV10-1 to TRBJ2-3, with a tentative D call TRBD1 (5 bases). Between the trimmed V and J ends, which lost 5 bases and 0 bases, there was a span of 12 bases. This CDR3 region has 15 residues. The germline gives CDR1 WNHNN, CDR2 SYGVQD (reference sequence).

This clonotype has a count of ten or more. The V call is TRBV5-1, the J call TRBJ2-7; TRBD2 agrees at 8 bases. V gave up 5 bases and J gave up 1 base; unmatched junction bases: 2. CDR3 length: 13 amino acids. From germline, CDR1 is SGHRS and CDR2 YFSETQ. In DNA form, the CDR3 reads TGCGCCAGCAGATCTAGCGGGTCCTACGAGCAGTACTTC. It is translated as CASRSSGSYEQYF.

This clonotype turned up a few times. The chain combines TRBV6-1 with TRBJ1-4; TRBD1 agrees at 7 bases. Germline CDR1 is MNHNS and CDR2 is SASEGT. The ends lost 6 bases at V and 2 bases at J; junction bases unmatched: 6. The CDR3 consists of 15 residues. CDR3 nucleotides: TGTGCCAGCAGGGTTGGCAGGGGGACTAATGAAAAACTGTTTTTT. It is translated as CASRVGRGTNEKLFF.

This clonotype was found many times. V and J are TRBV7-9 and TRBJ2-6; 10 positions match TRBD1. After removal of 3 bases from V and 0 bases from J, the junction contained 8 bases not matched to a gene. This CDR3 is 19 amino acids long. Germline loops: CDR1 SEHNR, CDR2 FQNEAQ (reference sequence). The CDR3 DNA follows: TGTGCCAGCAGCTTGTCGACAGGGGGCCTTTCCTCTGGGGCCAACGTCCTGACTTTC. Protein sequence: CASSLSTGGLSSGANVLTF. Together with reference TRBV7-9 and TRBJ2-6, the CDR3 gives the full variable domain: DTGVSQNPRHKITKRGQNVTFRCDPISEHNRLYWYRQTLGQGPEFLTYFQNEAQLEKSRLLSDRFSAERPKGSFSTLEIQRTEQGDSAMYLCASSLSTGGLSSGANVLTFGAGSRLTVL.

This clonotype has a count of ten or more. The chain carries TRBV18 and TRBJ2-7; D call uncertain. CDR1 is KGHSH and CDR2 is LQKENI in the germline V gene. The CDR3 is 14 residues long. V was pared by 1 base and J by 0 bases, with 7 bases between. The CDR3: CASSPQANSYEQYF. For the CDR3, the DNA is TGTGCCAGCTCACCACAAGCCAACTCCTACGAGCAGTACTTC.

This clonotype came up many times. This chain joins TRBV12-5 and TRBJ2-3, with 8 bases fitting TRBD1. Germline V lookup: CDR1 LGHNT, CDR2 FRNRAP. The CDR3 has 14 amino acids. V shed 7 bases, J shed 1 base, and the junction held 4 bases outside the gene matches. The CDR3 reads CASAKTGGTDTQYF. Written as DNA, the CDR3 is TGTGCTAGTGCCAAGACAGGGGGCACAGATACGCAGTATTTT.

The table lists this clonotype with a few counts. V gene TRBV28 combines with J gene TRBJ2-5; 7 nucleotides match TRBD2. CDR3 size: 14 residues. Germline lookup yields CDR1 MDHEN and CDR2 SYDVKM. V lost 1 base, J lost 2 bases, and 1 base stayed unmatched. The CDR3 loop reads CASSLLGGQETQYF. The CDR3 region has the DNA TGTGCCAGCAGTTTATTGGGAGGGCAAGAGACCCAGTACTTC.

This clonotype was found many times. The chain employs TRBV5-8 and TRBJ2-5; weak D call: TRBD1 (5 bases). Germline V gives CDR1 SGHTS, CDR2 YDEGEE. Trimming pared 0 bases from V and 5 bases from J, leaving 8 bases between. The CDR3 covers 13 residues. The CDR3 spells CASSLAPGETQYF. CDR3 nucleotides: TGTGCCAGCAGCTTGGCACCAGGGGAGACCCAGTACTTC.

For this clonotype: It may be a read error: a sequence one base away is much more abundant. V is TRBV12-3 or TRBV12-4 and J is TRBJ2-2; no firm D call. This CDR3 has 13 amino acids. The DNA for the CDR3 is TGTACCAGCACCACCCTGGACACCGGGGAGCTGTTTTTT. This gives the protein CTSTTLDTGELFF.

This clonotype was seen more than once but under ten times. V usage is TRBV19 and J usage is TRBJ1-5; D perhaps matches TRBD1 (6 bases). The germline V gene has CDR1 LNHDA and CDR2 SQIVND (reference sequence). The CDR3 length is 16 residues. V lost 4 bases and J 4 bases, leaving 17 bases between the germline ends. CDR3 in DNA: TGTGCCAGTAGTACCCAACAGGGTGGGTGGAATCAGCCCCAGCATTTT. This codes for CASSTQQGGWNQPQHF.

As regards this clonotype: An end of the junction does not agree with germline; a read error may underlie this. The rearrangement uses TRBV27 and TRBJ2-6; TRBD1 matches at 7 bases. Germline CDR1 is MNHEY and CDR2 is SMNVEV (reference sequence). This CDR3 is built from 19 residues. The CDR3 region is CASSLYIGQVTSGANVLPF. CDR3 DNA: TGTGCCAGCAGTCTCTATATCGGACAGGTAACCTCTGGCGCCAACGTCCTGCCTTTC.

Regarding this clonotype: This could be a read error, since a much larger clone is one nucleotide away. The genes are TRBV6-5 and TRBJ2-7; 8 nucleotides align to TRBD1. Germline values: CDR1 MNHEY, CDR2 SVGAGI. The CDR3 has 12 amino acids. With 5 bases clipped from V and 6 bases from J, the junction kept 3 bases outside the gene matches. Here the CDR3 reads CASSHDRGEQYF. The CDR3 DNA follows: TGTGCCAGCAGTCACGACAGGGGCGAGCAGTACTTC.